This entry concerns a single T cell receptor beta chain. The source of the sample is a study of control samples from healthy donors and cancer patients. Data came from immunoSEQ multiplex PCR; TCRdb stores just in-frame clones and leaves some out. This table holds around 180,000 clones, about 90% found once. The CDR3 is 15 residues long. The germline V gene encodes CDR1 SGDLS and CDR2 YYNGEE. V was clipped by 0 bases and J by 1 base, with 10 bases between them. Sequencing was carried out using blood. The receptor comes from a woman in her forties in good health. This sequence joins TRBV9 and TRBJ1-1; D not certain. In DNA form, the CDR3 reads TGTGCCAGCAGCGTAGACAGTTTTCCGAACACTGAAGCTTTCTTT. Protein sequence: CASSVDSFPNTEAFF.